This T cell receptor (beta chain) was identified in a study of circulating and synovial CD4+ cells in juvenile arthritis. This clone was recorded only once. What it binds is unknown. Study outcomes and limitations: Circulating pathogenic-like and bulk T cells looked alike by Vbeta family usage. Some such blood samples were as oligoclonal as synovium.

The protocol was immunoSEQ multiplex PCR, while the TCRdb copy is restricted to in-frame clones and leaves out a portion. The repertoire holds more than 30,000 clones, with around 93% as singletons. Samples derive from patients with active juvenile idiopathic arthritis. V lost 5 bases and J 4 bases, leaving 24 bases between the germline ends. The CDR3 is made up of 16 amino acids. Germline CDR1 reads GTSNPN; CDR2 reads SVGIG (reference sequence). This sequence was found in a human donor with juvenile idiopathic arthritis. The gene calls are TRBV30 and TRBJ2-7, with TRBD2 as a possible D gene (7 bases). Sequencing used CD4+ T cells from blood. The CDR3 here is CAWGGAGSNNRYEQYF. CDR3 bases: TGTGCCTGGGGGGGGGCCGGGAGTAATAATCGATACGAGCAGTACTTC.